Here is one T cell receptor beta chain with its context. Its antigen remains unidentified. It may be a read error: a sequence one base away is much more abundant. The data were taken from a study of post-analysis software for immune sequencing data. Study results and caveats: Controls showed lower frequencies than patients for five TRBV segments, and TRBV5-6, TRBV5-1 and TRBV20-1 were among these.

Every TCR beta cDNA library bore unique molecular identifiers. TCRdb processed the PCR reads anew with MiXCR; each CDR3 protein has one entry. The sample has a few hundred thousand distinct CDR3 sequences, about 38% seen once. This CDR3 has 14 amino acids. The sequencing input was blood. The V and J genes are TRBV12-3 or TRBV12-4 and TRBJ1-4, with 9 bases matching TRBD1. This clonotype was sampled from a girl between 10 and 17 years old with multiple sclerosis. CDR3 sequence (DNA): TGTGCCAGCAGCCCCGGGACAGGGAATGAAAAACGGTTTTTT. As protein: CASSPGTGNEKRFF.